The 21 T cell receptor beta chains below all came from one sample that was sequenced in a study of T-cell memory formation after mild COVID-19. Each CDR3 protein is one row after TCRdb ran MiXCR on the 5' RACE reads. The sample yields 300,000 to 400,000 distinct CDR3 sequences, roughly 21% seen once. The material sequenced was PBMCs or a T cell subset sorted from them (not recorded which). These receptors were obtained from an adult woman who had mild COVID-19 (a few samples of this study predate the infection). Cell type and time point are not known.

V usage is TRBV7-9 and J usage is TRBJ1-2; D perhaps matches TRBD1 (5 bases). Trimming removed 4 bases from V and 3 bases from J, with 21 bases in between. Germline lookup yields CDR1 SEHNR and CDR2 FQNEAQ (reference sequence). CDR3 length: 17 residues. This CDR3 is CASSWNPGHKFYYGYTF. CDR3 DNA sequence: TGTGCCAGCAGCTGGAACCCGGGGCACAAGTTTTACTATGGCTACACCTTC.

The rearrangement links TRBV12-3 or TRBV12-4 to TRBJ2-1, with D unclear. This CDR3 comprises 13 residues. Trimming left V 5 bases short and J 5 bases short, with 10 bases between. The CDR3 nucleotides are TGTGCCAGCAGTCCACGACTTGACAATGAGCAGTTCTTC. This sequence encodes CASSPRLDNEQFF.

Written as DNA, the CDR3 is TGTGCCAGCAGCCAAGATTTACGACTGGCCGGGGAGCTGTTTTTT. Translation: CASSQDLRLAGELFF. The rearrangement joins TRBV14 to TRBJ2-2, with no clear D. The V gene lost 0 bases and the J gene lost 6 bases, with 11 bases spanning the gap. Germline lookup yields CDR1 SGHDN and CDR2 FVKESK. The CDR3 loop spans 15 amino acids. Complete variable domain (other parts from reference TRBV14 and TRBJ2-2): EAGVTQFPSHSVIEKGQTVTLRCDPISGHDNLYWYRRVMGKEIKFLLHFVKESKQDESGMPNNRFLAERTGGTYSTLKVQPAELEDSGVYFCASSQDLRLAGELFFGEGSRLTVL.

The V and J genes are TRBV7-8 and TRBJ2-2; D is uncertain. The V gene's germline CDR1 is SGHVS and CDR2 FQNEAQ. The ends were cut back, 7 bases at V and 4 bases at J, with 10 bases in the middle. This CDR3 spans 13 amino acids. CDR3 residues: CASTTMVTGELFF. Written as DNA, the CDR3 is TGTGCCAGCACCACCATGGTCACCGGGGAGCTGTTTTTT.

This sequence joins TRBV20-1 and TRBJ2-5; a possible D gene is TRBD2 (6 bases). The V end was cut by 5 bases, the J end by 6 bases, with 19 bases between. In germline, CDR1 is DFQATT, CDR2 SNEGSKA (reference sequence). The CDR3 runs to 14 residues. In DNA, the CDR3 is TGCAGTGCTGGGGACTTCTCGGAGGGGAAGACCCAGTACTTC. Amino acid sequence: CSAGDFSEGKTQYF.

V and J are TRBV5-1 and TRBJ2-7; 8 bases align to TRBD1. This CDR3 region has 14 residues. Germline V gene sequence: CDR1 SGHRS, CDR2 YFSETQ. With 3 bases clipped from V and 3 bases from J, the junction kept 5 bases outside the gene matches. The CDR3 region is CASSSGQEGYEQYF. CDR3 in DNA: TGCGCCAGCAGCTCGGGACAGGAGGGCTACGAGCAGTACTTC. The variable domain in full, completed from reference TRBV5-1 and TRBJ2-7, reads KAGVTQTPRYLIKTRGQQVTLSCSPISGHRSVSWYQQTPGQGLQFLFEYFSETQRNKGNFPGRFSGRQFSNSRSEMNVSTLELGDSALYLCASSSGQEGYEQYFGPGTRLTVT.

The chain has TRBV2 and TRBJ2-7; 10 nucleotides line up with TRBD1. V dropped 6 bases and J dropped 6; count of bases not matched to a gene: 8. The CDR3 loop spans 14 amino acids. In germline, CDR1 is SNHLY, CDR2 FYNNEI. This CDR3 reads CASSRDRGSAEQYF. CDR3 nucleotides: TGTGCCAGCAGCCGGGACAGGGGCTCCGCCGAGCAGTACTTC.

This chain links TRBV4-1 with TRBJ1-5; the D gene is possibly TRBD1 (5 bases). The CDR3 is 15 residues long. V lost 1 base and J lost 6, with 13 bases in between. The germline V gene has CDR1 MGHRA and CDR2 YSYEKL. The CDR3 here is CASSQVPGSGQPQHF. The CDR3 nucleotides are TGCGCCAGCAGCCAAGTCCCAGGGTCCGGTCAGCCCCAGCATTTT.

DNA for the CDR3: TGTGCCAGCAGCTTAGCTCTAGGACTAGCGGGAGGATTTGAGCAGTTCTTC. This sequence encodes CASSLALGLAGGFEQFF. The chain combines TRBV7-6 with TRBJ2-1; 14 positions agree with TRBD2. Germline CDR1 and CDR2: SGHVS and FNYEAQ. CDR3 length: 17 residues. V lost 0 bases and J lost 9; bases outside the gene matches: 7.

The CDR3 region has the DNA TGTGCCAGCAGTCTGGACAGGGTCGATACGCAGTATTTT. It is translated as CASSLDRVDTQYF. The chain carries TRBV5-6 and TRBJ2-3; 8 bases agree with TRBD1. CDR3 length: 13 amino acids. Unmatched junction bases numbered 5, after V lost 5 bases and J lost 6 bases. Germline assignment: CDR1 SGHDT and CDR2 YYEEEE.

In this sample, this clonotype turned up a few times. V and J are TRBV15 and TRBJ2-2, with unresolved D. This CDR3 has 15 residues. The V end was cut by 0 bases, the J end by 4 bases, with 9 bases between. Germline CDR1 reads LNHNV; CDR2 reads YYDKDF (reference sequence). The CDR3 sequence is CATSREASITGELFF. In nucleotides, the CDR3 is TGTGCCACCAGCAGAGAGGCCAGTATCACCGGGGAGCTGTTTTTT. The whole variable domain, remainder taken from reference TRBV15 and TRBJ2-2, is DAMVIQNPRYQVTQFGKPVTLSCSQTLNHNVMYWYQQKSSQAPKLLFHYYDKDFNNEADTPDNFQSRRPNTSFCFLDIRSPGLGDTAMYLCATSREASITGELFFGEGSRLTVL.

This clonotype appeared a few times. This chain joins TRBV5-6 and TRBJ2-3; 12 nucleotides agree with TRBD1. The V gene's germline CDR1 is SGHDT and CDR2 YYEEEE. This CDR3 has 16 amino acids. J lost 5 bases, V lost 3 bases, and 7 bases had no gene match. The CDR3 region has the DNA TGTGCCAGCAGCTCCGGGACAGGGGGCGCCGGAGATACGCAGTATTTT. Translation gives CASSSGTGGAGDTQYF.

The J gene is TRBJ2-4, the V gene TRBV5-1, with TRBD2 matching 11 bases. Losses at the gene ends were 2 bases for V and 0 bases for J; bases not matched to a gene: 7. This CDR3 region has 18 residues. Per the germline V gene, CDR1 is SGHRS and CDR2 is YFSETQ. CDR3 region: CASSFVAGGKVAKNIQYF. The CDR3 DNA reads TGCGCCAGCAGCTTCGTAGCGGGAGGGAAAGTAGCCAAAAACATTCAGTACTTC.

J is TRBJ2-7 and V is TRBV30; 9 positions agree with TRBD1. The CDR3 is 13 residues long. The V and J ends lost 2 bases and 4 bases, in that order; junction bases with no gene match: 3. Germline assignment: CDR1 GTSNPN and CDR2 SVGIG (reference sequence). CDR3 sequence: CAWSWTGDYEQYF. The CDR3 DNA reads TGTGCCTGGAGTTGGACAGGGGATTACGAGCAGTACTTC.

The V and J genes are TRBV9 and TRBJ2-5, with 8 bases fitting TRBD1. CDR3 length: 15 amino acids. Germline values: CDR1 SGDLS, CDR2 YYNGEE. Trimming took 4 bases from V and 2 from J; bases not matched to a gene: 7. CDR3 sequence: CASSPAGTGQETQYF. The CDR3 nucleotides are TGTGCCAGCAGCCCTGCCGGGACAGGACAAGAGACCCAGTACTTC.

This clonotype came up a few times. The CDR3 here is CASRLEETQYF. The CDR3 nucleotides are TGTGCCAGCAGACTAGAAGAGACCCAGTACTTC. The gene calls are TRBV3-1 and TRBJ2-5; TRBD2 is a possible D gene (5 bases). V shed 6 bases and J shed 3 bases, with 5 bases lying between them. This CDR3 is 11 amino acids long. Germline loops: CDR1 LGHDT, CDR2 YNNKEL (reference sequence).

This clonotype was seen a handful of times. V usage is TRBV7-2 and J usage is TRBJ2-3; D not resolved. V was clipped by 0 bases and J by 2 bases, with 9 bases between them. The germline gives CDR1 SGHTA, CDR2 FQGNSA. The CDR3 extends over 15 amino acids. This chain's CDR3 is CASSLALRPTDTQYF. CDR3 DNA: TGTGCCAGCAGCTTAGCGCTCCGGCCCACAGATACGCAGTATTTT.

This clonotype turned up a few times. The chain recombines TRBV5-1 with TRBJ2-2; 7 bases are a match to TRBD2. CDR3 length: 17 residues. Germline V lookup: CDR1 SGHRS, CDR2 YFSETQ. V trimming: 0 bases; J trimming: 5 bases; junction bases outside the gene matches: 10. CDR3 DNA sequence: TGCGCCAGCAGCTTGGGATTTGGACCGGGAGGAACCGGGGAGCTGTTTTTT. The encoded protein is CASSLGFGPGGTGELFF.

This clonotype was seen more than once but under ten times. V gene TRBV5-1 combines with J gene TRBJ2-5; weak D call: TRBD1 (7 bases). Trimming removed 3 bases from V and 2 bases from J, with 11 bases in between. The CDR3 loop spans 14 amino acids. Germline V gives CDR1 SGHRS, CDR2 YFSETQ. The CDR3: CASSSEGQQETQYF. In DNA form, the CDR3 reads TGCGCCAGCAGCTCGGAGGGACAGCAAGAGACCCAGTACTTC.

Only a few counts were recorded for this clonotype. The DNA for the CDR3 is TGTGCCAGCAGTTATTCGACAGGGATGTCGGCCGGGGAGCTGTTTTTT. It is translated as CASSYSTGMSAGELFF. The chain carries TRBV6-2 or TRBV6-3 and TRBJ2-2; TRBD1 matches 7 bases. There are 16 residues in the CDR3. CDR1 MNHEY and CDR2 SVGEGT come from the germline V gene. Trimming at V came to 3 bases and at J to 6 bases, leaving 10 bases not matched to a gene.

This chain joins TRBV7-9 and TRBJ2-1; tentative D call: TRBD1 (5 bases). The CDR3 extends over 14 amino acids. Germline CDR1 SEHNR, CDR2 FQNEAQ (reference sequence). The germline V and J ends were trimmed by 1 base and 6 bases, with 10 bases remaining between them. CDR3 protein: CASSLEKGVNEQFF. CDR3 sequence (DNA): TGTGCCAGCAGCTTAGAGAAAGGGGTCAATGAGCAGTTCTTC.